This T cell receptor (beta chain) was recovered during a study of post-analysis software for immune sequencing data (dated by TCRdb to the mid-2010s). About the investigation overall: Recorded disease courses included relapsing-remitting, secondary progressive and progressive-relapsing multiple sclerosis, with some patients lacking subtype annotation. A subset of samples was prepared in parallel using single-end sample barcoding, then pooled and co-amplified after Illumina adapter ligation. The patient repertoires were set against 11 previously published healthy control repertoires from donors whose ages ranged from roughly 6 to 26 years.

To demonstrate the VDJtools post-analysis software, TCR beta repertoires were profiled from the peripheral blood of 10 to 15 young patients with multiple sclerosis. Multiple sclerosis patients were children and adolescents aged about 6 to 16 years. Points the paper makes about the study in general: When samples were clustered directly using the F measure, samples prepared in the same batch co-clustered strongly, which prompted a batch-effect correction. The control group was slightly older than the multiple sclerosis patient group. Several TRBV segments, including TRBV5-6, TRBV5-1 and TRBV20-1, were significantly more frequent in patients than controls. Multiple sclerosis patients had significantly lower normalized Chao1 diversity than controls, a result that suggests substantial peripheral T-cell clonal expansion.

Worth noting for this clonotype: No cognate antigen has been identified for it. No much larger clone is present one base from it, and per-base qualities are unavailable.

The library was produced with PCR. Data came from an Illumina HiSeq 2500. To reduce PCR and sequencing biases, unique molecular identifiers were incorporated into the TCR beta cDNA libraries. Every 1 to 10 million input T cells yielded 500,000 or so cDNA molecules, meaning each molecule approximated one T cell. Patient libraries were prepared and sequenced with the same protocol used for the earlier healthy control dataset. Within a given batch, samples were prepared together, multiplexed and sequenced on the same HiSeq lane. The original methods were these. Raw barcoded reads were processed with MIGEC, discarding single-read molecular identifier groups before consensus assembly and CDR3 extraction. Clonotype tables were post-analysed with VDJtools, and diversity was normalized by down-sampling all datasets to the smallest sample size. Repertoire overlap clustering matched CDR3 amino acid but not nucleotide sequences to correct batch-related cross-sample contamination. Using fastp trimming at Q25 and MiXCR clonotype assembly, TCRdb reanalyzed the public sequencing data and kept in-frame beta chains. Each CDR3 protein appears once, grouped with its most common genes and DNA. TCRdb assigned the V and J calls; the authors' analysis was not used. A total of about 540,000 distinct CDR3 sequences appear in this sample, approximately 34% of them only once. The top ten clones comprise approximately 5.4% of the sample.

CDR1 is given as PRHDT and CDR2 as FYEKMQ, both from the germline V gene (reference sequence). Clipping removes 2 bases from V and 7 bases from J, with 9 as the unmatched junction base count. The CDR3 measures 15 amino acids from cysteine to phenylalanine. The retained sequence is limited to the CDR3, 45 bases, with the frame set at the first base. The clonotype comes from a girl aged 2-17 years with multiple sclerosis. The sequenced sample consisted of blood. This chain is built from TRBV13 and TRBJ2-5; the junction holds 8 bases that match TRBD2. This receptor has the CDR3 CASSLRLASEGTQYF. The nucleotide sequence reads TGTGCCAGCAGCTTAAGACTAGCGTCGGAGGGGACCCAGTACTTC.